This note documents a single TCR beta chain sequence. The sample is drawn from a study of CDR3 diversity in severe acne. With 0 bases removed from V and 7 bases from J, the gap between germline ends came to 9 bases. The germline V gene encodes CDR1 MNHNS and CDR2 SASEGT. There are 13 residues in the CDR3. TCRdb reprocessed the PCR reads with MiXCR, giving one entry per CDR3 protein. Of more than 85,000 distinct CDR3 sequences in the sample, roughly half are singletons; the top ten hold roughly an eighth. This TCR came from a male donor with acne. The gene calls are TRBV6-1 and TRBJ1-1; D unclear. Sequencing was carried out using blood. CDR3 protein: CASSEANGSEAFF. The CDR3, as DNA: TGTGCCAGCAGTGAAGCCAATGGTAGTGAAGCTTTCTTT.